This T cell receptor (beta chain) was recovered during a study of T cells in Graves' hyperthyroidism and ophthalmopathy (dated by TCRdb to between 2018 and 2021). For the wider study: Peripheral blood was sampled at the time of initial diagnosis, prior to any treatment. A discovery cohort of roughly 100 patients, 43 with Graves' ophthalmopathy and 55 to 60 with stable Graves' hyperthyroidism, was used to find distinguishing TCR V-J signatures. Whether ophthalmopathy could be predicted prospectively was tested in an independent validation cohort made up of some 20 hyperthyroidism patients plus 17 patients who later progressed to ophthalmopathy. The roughly 90 discovery patients were divided at random into training and test sets in a 7:3 ratio. In roughly six Graves' hyperthyroidism patients, the study also compared T-cell repertoires from thyroid tissue with T-cell repertoires from blood. After sampling, hyperthyroidism patients received methimazole starting at 30 mg daily, and ophthalmopathy patients received high-dose intravenous methylprednisolone. The paper describes TCR Vbeta CDR3 sequencing of around 130 peripheral blood samples, made up of roughly 45 ophthalmopathy patients, 70 to 75 hyperthyroidism patients and 17 progressor patients.

The CDR3, cysteine through phenylalanine, is 15 amino acids long. The entry retains the CDR3 DNA only, 45 bases that are in frame from base 1. V has 4 bases trimmed and J has 2 bases trimmed; junction bases matching no gene number 6. Sequences SGHAT (CDR1) and FQNNGV (CDR2) are obtained from the germline V gene. Ophthalmopathy patients had moderately to severely active disease, Clinical Activity Score of at least 3, NOSPECS grade of at least 4, and duration under 3 months. Patients with uncontrolled infections, other autoimmune diseases, pregnancy or lactation were excluded. Diagnoses were based on clinical symptoms, serum thyroxine and TRAb, thyroid ultrasound and orbital computed tomography. Ficoll-Paque density gradient centrifugation was used to isolate PBMCs from around 10 ml of fresh peripheral blood. Total RNA was extracted using Trizol reagent, and RNA quality was assessed on an Agilent 2100 Bioanalyzer.

This clonotype was seen ten or more times. Its antigen has not been determined. Base qualities were left out, and no much larger clone turns up one base away. Findings and caveats that apply to the study as a whole: Ophthalmopathy was separated from stable hyperthyroidism by a 13 V-J signature model, with over 85% sensitivity and 81% to 83% specificity obtained in cross-validation and 80%/75% obtained in testing. Most expanded thyroid clonotypes (frequency above 0.001) were also detected in blood, a finding suggesting that blood repertoires may reflect thyroid immune responses. Sample size was not statistically predetermined, and investigators were not blinded to group allocation. In validation, progression to ophthalmopathy was predicted by the model with 70.59% sensitivity and around 75% specificity, a median of 6.5 months before onset.

The TCR beta CDR3 regions were amplified from the RNA transcripts. The TCR CDR3 was subjected to a first round of RT-PCR using the HTBI primer set and the Qiagen OneStep RT-PCR kit. Libraries were constructed in a second round of multiplex PCR, after which size selection and purification were carried out. Libraries were sequenced paired-end with 100 bp reads on an Illumina HiSeq2000. The authors processed their data as follows. SOAPnuke was used to process the raw data, throwing out any read that contained adapters or uncalled bases, had a mean Phred below 15, or lacked an exact constant-primer or identifier match. COPE v1.2.5 was used to merge high-quality paired reads, and clonotypes were defined as unique nucleotide sequences. MiTCR v1.1 was used to align clonotypes to the IMGT TRBV, TRBD and TRBJ reference segments. The analysis included only V-J combinations with a frequency above 0.0001, which together covered more than 99% of the repertoires. The TCS score was defined as F50 (clonal expansion) divided by E x V (chaos), with BLOSUM62-based TCRdist calculated between CDR3 peptides within each V-J. Welch's t-statistics and random forest reduced 514 V-J features to some 14, which were used in a naive Bayes classifier (R e1071). TCRdb redid the processing of the public reads, applying fastp at Q25 and MiXCR, and retained in-frame beta chains. CDR3 protein sequences are deduplicated, and each keeps its most common genes and DNA. These V and J calls derive from TCRdb rather than the authors' analysis. Present in this sample are about 350,000 distinct CDR3 sequences, roughly 20% of which were seen just once. The ten largest clones represent roughly a sixth of the sample.

The chain was built from TRBV11-2 and TRBJ2-5; 8 central nucleotides agree with TRBD2. This receptor was identified in a woman in her 40s with Graves' ophthalmopathy. Sequenced input: blood. The base sequence is TGTGCCAGCAGCTACGGGACTAGTGAACAAGAGACCCAGTACTTC. This codes for CASSYGTSEQETQYF.